Listed below are T cell receptor beta chains from one sample, sequenced in a study of CD8 T cells in Susac syndrome. TCRdb independently ran MiXCR on the immunoSEQ multiplex PCR reads; one entry per CDR3 protein. The sample contains approximately 140,000 distinct CDR3 sequences, 75% to 90% of which appear only once. Sequencing was carried out using CD8+ T cells from PBMCs. These receptors originate from a human donor with multiple sclerosis. The CDR3 runs from the conserved cysteine through the conserved F or W. The D gene is left open where the match is weak. A clone size is listed for some rows: how often the clone was seen (once, few, many), or a class if it is expanded.

cdr3_aa	cdr3_nt	v_call	j_call	cdr3_length	clone_size	d_call
CSVEERGWVYGYTF	TGCAGCGTTGAAGAAAGGGGGTGGGTCTATGGCTACACCTTC	TRBV29-1	TRBJ1-2	14	NA	NA
CASSPIPRQGYEDEQYF	TGTGCCAGCAGCCCTATTCCCCGACAGGGGTATGAGGACGAGCAGTACTTC	TRBV27	TRBJ2-7	17	NA	TRBD1
CASSFSSANSYNEQFF	TGTGCCAGCAGCTTTTCGTCAGCGAACTCCTACAATGAGCAGTTCTTC	TRBV7-8	TRBJ2-1	16	NA	NA
CASSPGQGGTEAFF	TGTGCCAGCAGTCCCGGGCAGGGAGGCACTGAAGCTTTCTTT	TRBV12-3/TRBV12-4	TRBJ1-1	14	NA	NA
CASSVGGPGSYNEQFF	TGTGCCAGCAGCGTCGGGGGGCCGGGCTCCTACAATGAGCAGTTCTTC	TRBV9	TRBJ2-1	16	NA	NA
CASKRNPSGNTIYF	TGTGCCAGCAAGCGCAATCCCTCTGGAAACACCATATATTTT	TRBV2	TRBJ1-3	14	NA	NA
CAWGGPVAGSYNEQFF	TGTGCCTGGGGGGGGCCCGTCGCGGGGTCCTACAATGAGCAGTTCTTC	TRBV30	TRBJ2-1	16	once	NA
CASSPGTSLGNEQFF	TGTGCCAGTAGTCCCGGTACTAGTTTGGGCAATGAGCAGTTCTTC	TRBV19	TRBJ2-1	15	few	NA
CASSIIRDTEAFF	TGTGCCAGCTCAATAATCAGGGACACTGAAGCTTTCTTT	TRBV18	TRBJ1-1	13	NA	NA
CASSPRAGYTGELFF	TGTGCCAGTAGTCCTCGGGCGGGGTACACCGGGGAGCTGTTTTTT	TRBV19	TRBJ2-2	15	NA	NA
CASSLGYGVQETQYF	TGTGCCAGCAGTTTAGGTTATGGGGTCCAAGAGACCCAGTACTTC	TRBV12-3/TRBV12-4	TRBJ2-5	15	NA	NA
CASSPSQGSLSTEAFF	TGTGCCAGCAGCCCCAGTCAGGGGTCCTTGAGCACTGAAGCTTTCTTT	TRBV7-2	TRBJ1-1	16	few	NA
CASSQVARGPETYNSPLHF	TGCGCCAGCAGCCAAGTTGCCAGGGGACCAGAGACCTATAATTCACCCCTCCACTTT	TRBV4-3	TRBJ1-6	19	NA	NA
CASSFYGGQDNYGYTF	TGTGCCAGCAGCTTCTATGGGGGACAGGACAACTATGGCTACACCTTC	TRBV7-9	TRBJ1-2	16	NA	TRBD1
CASSIGSGGTYEQYF	TGTGCCAGTAGTATCGGATCTGGGGGGACCTACGAGCAGTACTTC	TRBV19	TRBJ2-7	15	NA	NA
CASKQRTEIRDSPLHF	TGTGCCAGTAAACAAAGGACAGAGATACGGGATTCACCCCTCCACTTT	TRBV19	TRBJ1-6	16	NA	NA
CASSLAPVREYSNQPQHF	TGTGCCAGCAGCTTGGCTCCCGTGCGGGAATATAGCAATCAGCCCCAGCATTTT	TRBV5-5	TRBJ1-5	18	NA	NA
CAPSGPKVGKAFPPLHF	TGCGCCCCCTCAGGCCCCAAGGTGGGAAAAGCGTTCCCACCCCTCCACTTT	TRBV23-1	TRBJ1-6	17	NA	NA
CASSTRISGANVLTF	TGTGCCAGCAGCACTCGAATCTCTGGGGCCAACGTCCTGACTTTC	TRBV7-3	TRBJ2-6	15	few	NA
CASTELGGSGNTIYF	TGCGCCAGCACAGAATTGGGGGGATCTGGAAACACCATATATTTT	TRBV4-1	TRBJ1-3	15	NA	NA
CASSIGRVKDEQYF	TGTGCCAGTAGTATAGGGAGGGTAAAGGACGAGCAGTACTTC	TRBV19	TRBJ2-7	14	NA	NA
CASITVENNEQFF	TGTGCCAGCATAACAGTTGAAAACAATGAGCAGTTCTTC	TRBV2	TRBJ2-1	13	NA	NA
CASSEPGYEQYF	TGTGCCAGCAGTGAACCCGGCTACGAGCAGTACTTC	TRBV6-1	TRBJ2-7	12	NA	NA
CASSHFGGQGDNQPQHF	TGCGCCAGCAGTCACTTCGGAGGTCAGGGGGACAATCAGCCCCAGCATTTT	TRBV4-1	TRBJ1-5	17	NA	TRBD1
CSGIGGGGYTF	TGCAGCGGCATCGGGGGAGGTGGCTACACCTTC	TRBV29-1	TRBJ1-2	11	NA	NA
CSVGGGTGELFF	TGCAGCGTTGGCGGGGGCACCGGGGAGCTGTTTTTT	TRBV29-1	TRBJ2-2	12	NA	TRBD2
CASSLTGGSLDGYTF	TGTGCCAGCAGTTTGACAGGGGGGAGTTTGGATGGCTACACCTTC	TRBV27	TRBJ1-2	15	once	TRBD1
CAWSVLVGGPDEQFF	TGTGCCTGGAGTGTATTGGTGGGAGGGCCCGATGAGCAGTTCTTC	TRBV30	TRBJ2-1	15	NA	TRBD2
CASSPWTGPTNTGELFF	TGTGCCAGCAGCCCCTGGACAGGCCCAACGAACACCGGGGAGCTGTTTTTT	TRBV11-2	TRBJ2-2	17	NA	TRBD1
CASSQDGDGPSYEQYF	TGCGCCAGCAGCCAGGACGGGGACGGCCCCTCCTACGAGCAGTACTTC	TRBV5-1	TRBJ2-7	16	NA	NA
CSVGQVREAFF	TGCAGCGTCGGACAGGTTCGTGAAGCTTTCTTT	TRBV29-1	TRBJ1-1	11	NA	TRBD1
CASISGTRNTEAFF	TGTGCCAGTATATCCGGGACAAGGAACACTGAAGCTTTCTTT	TRBV19	TRBJ1-1	14	NA	NA
CASRPRTENTEAFF	TGTGCCAGTAGACCCAGGACAGAGAACACTGAAGCTTTCTTT	TRBV19	TRBJ1-1	14	NA	NA
CSASENVNQPQHF	TGCAGTGCTAGTGAGAATGTTAATCAGCCCCAGCATTTT	TRBV20-1	TRBJ1-5	13	NA	NA
CASSPSPVGWRYEQYF	TGTGCCAGCAGCCCAAGCCCAGTGGGCTGGCGCTACGAGCAGTACTTC	TRBV13	TRBJ2-7	16	NA	NA
CASSLPGGNQPQHF	TGTGCCAGCAGTCTCCCGGGGGGCAATCAGCCCCAGCATTTT	TRBV6-1	TRBJ1-5	14	NA	NA
CASSRSQGLLLADEQFF	TGTGCCAGCAGCAGATCACAGGGTTTACTACTCGCGGATGAGCAGTTCTTC	TRBV7-9	TRBJ2-1	17	NA	NA
CASKGRVGEKLFF	TGTGCCAGCAAAGGCAGGGTCGGGGAAAAACTGTTTTTT	TRBV12-3/TRBV12-4	TRBJ1-4	13	NA	NA
CASSLGAETAISYNEQFF	TGTGCCAGCAGCTTAGGCGCGGAGACCGCGATTTCCTACAATGAGCAGTTCTTC	TRBV11-3	TRBJ2-1	18	NA	NA
CASSSVETGDSPLHF	TGTGCCAGCTCCTCGGTGGAGACAGGGGATTCACCCCTCCACTTT	TRBV11-3	TRBJ1-6	15	NA	TRBD1
CASSPISGTGVGNEQFF	TGTGCCAGCAGTCCTATCTCGGGGACAGGGGTAGGCAATGAGCAGTTCTTC	TRBV27	TRBJ2-1	17	once	TRBD1
CASSEGAGGLYEQYF	TGTGCCAGCAGTGAAGGGGCGGGGGGTCTCTACGAGCAGTACTTC	TRBV2	TRBJ2-7	15	NA	TRBD2
CATSDSLWGRDSGSGANVLTF	TGTGCCACCAGTGACTCATTATGGGGGCGAGATTCCGGGTCTGGGGCCAACGTCCTGACTTTC	TRBV24-1	TRBJ2-6	21	NA	NA
CASSIELAGELEQFF	TGTGCCAGTAGTATCGAACTAGCGGGAGAATTAGAGCAGTTCTTC	TRBV19	TRBJ2-1	15	NA	TRBD2
CSARALPYEQYF	TGCAGTGCTAGAGCTCTCCCCTACGAGCAGTACTTC	TRBV20-1	TRBJ2-7	12	NA	NA